Shown below are 18 T cell receptor beta chains from a single sample sequenced in a study of response to subunit inactivated influenza vaccine. One entry per CDR3 protein, called by TCRdb with MiXCR from the RT-PCR reads. This table has roughly 700,000 distinct CDR3 sequences, 14% appearing once. The material was PBMCs from blood, obtained 14 to 15 days before vaccination. The receptors here all came from a man aged 50 to 59 who received an inactivated influenza vaccine.

V and J are TRBV10-3 and TRBJ2-7, with 8 bases identical to TRBD1. Germline CDR1 ENHRY, CDR2 SYGVKD. Losses at the gene ends were 2 bases for V and 4 bases for J; bases not matched to a gene: 7. The CDR3 spans 15 residues. CDR3 in DNA: TGTGCCATCAGTGAGAGTGGACAGGGTTGGTACGAGCAGTACTTC. It translates to CAISESGQGWYEQYF.

J is TRBJ2-7 and V is TRBV6-2 or TRBV6-3; D is unclear. The germline V gene has CDR1 MNHEY and CDR2 SVGEGT. Between the trimmed V and J ends, which lost 6 bases and 9 bases, there was a span of 12 bases. CDR3 length: 11 residues. CDR3 DNA sequence: TGTGCCAGCAGCCGCGTAATCTTGCAGTACTTC. Amino acid sequence: CASSRVILQYF.

This clonotype was recorded a few times. The gene calls are TRBV25-1 and TRBJ2-2, with 9 bases identical to TRBD1. V dropped 5 bases and J dropped 4; count of bases not matched to a gene: 14. Germline V CDR1 and CDR2: MGHDK, SYGVNS. The CDR3 runs to 18 residues. The CDR3 reads CASSLTPGQGRSTGELFF. The CDR3, as DNA: TGTGCCAGCAGTCTTACTCCGGGACAGGGTCGTAGCACCGGGGAGCTGTTTTTT.

A few counts support this clonotype. V usage is TRBV24-1 and J usage is TRBJ1-6; D uncertain. Germline CDR1 KGHDR, CDR2 SFDVKD. This CDR3 has 14 residues. V shed 8 bases and J shed 7 bases, with 14 bases lying between them. CDR3 coding DNA: TGTGCCACCAAGGGCAATCCACCGAATTCACCCCTCCACTTT. This gives the protein CATKGNPPNSPLHF.

V and J are TRBV20-1 and TRBJ2-4; 9 nucleotides agree with TRBD1. The germline V gene encodes CDR1 DFQATT and CDR2 SNEGSKA (reference sequence). Unmatched junction bases numbered 4, after V lost 5 bases and J lost 2 bases. This CDR3 has 14 amino acids. CDR3 nucleotide sequence: TGCAGTGCTGTGACAGGGGGGACCAAAAACATTCAGTACTTC. Its translation: CSAVTGGTKNIQYF.

The genes are TRBV3-1 and TRBJ2-7, with a weak D call TRBD1 (6 bases). CDR1 LGHDT and CDR2 YNNKEL come from the germline V gene (reference sequence). V lost 1 base to trimming and J lost 5 bases, with 9 bases between them. CDR3 size: 13 residues. In nucleotides, the CDR3 is TGTGCCAGCAGCCAAGGCAGGGACAACGAGCAGTACTTC. Residues: CASSQGRDNEQYF.

This clonotype was picked up a small number of times. The chain has TRBV20-1 and TRBJ2-3, with unresolved D. The CDR3 extends over 16 amino acids. The V end lost 4 bases, the J end lost 4 bases, and 21 bases lay between the germline ends. Germline V CDR1 and CDR2: DFQATT, SNEGSKA (reference sequence). CDR3 region: CSATSPRDGRPDTQYF. DNA for the CDR3: TGCAGTGCTACTTCCCCGCGCGATGGGCGGCCAGATACGCAGTATTTT.

In its sample, this clonotype was seen a few times. V and J are TRBV4-2 and TRBJ2-1, with unresolved D. Per germline, CDR1 LGHNA and CDR2 YNFKEQ. Trimming took off 0 bases at V and 6 bases at J, with 18 bases between the two ends. There are 17 residues in the CDR3. The CDR3 coding sequence is TGTGCCAGCAGCCAAGATGTGGCTATATTCCCCCTCAATGAGCAGTTCTTC. It specifies CASSQDVAIFPLNEQFF.

The V gene is TRBV7-9, the J gene TRBJ2-5; D is possibly TRBD2 (6 bases). The CDR3 runs 13 residues. Germline CDR1 and CDR2: SEHNR and FQNEAQ (reference sequence). V was shortened by 5 bases and J by 5 bases, with 12 bases between the two germline ends. The CDR3 reads CASSQTRSETQYF. CDR3 nucleotide sequence: TGTGCCAGCAGCCAGACTAGGTCCGAGACCCAGTACTTC.

This clonotype was counted only a few times. The chain has TRBV21-1 and TRBJ2-1; TRBD1 is the table's D call and was not checked against the DNA. TRBV21-1 constitutes a pseudogene. CDR3 length: 18 amino acids. Here the CDR3 DNA reads TGTGCCAGCAGCAAATGTGTTACAGGGGGGGGCAGAAAGTCTGAGCAGTTCTTC. It translates to CASSKCVTGGGRKSEQFF.

The chain has TRBV20-1 and TRBJ2-1, with 10 positions matching TRBD2. V lost 0 bases and J lost 8; bases outside the gene matches: 10. CDR1 and CDR2 (germline): DFQATT, SNEGSKA (reference sequence). The CDR3 runs to 16 residues. CDR3 sequence reads: CSARESLAGAYDEQFF. CDR3 nucleotides: TGCAGTGCTAGAGAGAGCCTAGCGGGAGCTTATGATGAGCAGTTCTTC.

This clonotype was picked up a small number of times. The CDR3 region has the DNA TGTGCCAGCAGTTTAAGCGGACTAGAAGATGAGCAGTTCTTC. Translating it yields CASSLSGLEDEQFF. This chain connects TRBV28 to TRBJ2-1; 7 nucleotides line up with TRBD2. The germline V gene has CDR1 MDHEN and CDR2 SYDVKM. The CDR3 has 14 residues. After removal of 2 bases from V and 8 bases from J, the junction contained 6 bases not matched to a gene.

Notes on this clonotype: The junction and the germline gene differ at one end; a read error may be behind it. The chain joins TRBV7-9 to TRBJ2-7; possibly TRBD2 for D (6 bases). Germline CDR1 reads SEHNR; CDR2 reads FQNEAQ (reference sequence). This CDR3 region has 14 residues. The CDR3 sequence is CSSSLVGEVNEQYF. The CDR3 DNA reads TGTTCCAGCAGCTTAGTGGGGGAGGTAAACGAGCAGTACTTC.

This clonotype was detected many times. The chain uses TRBV11-2 and TRBJ1-1; TRBD1 might be the D (5 bases). Per the germline V gene, CDR1 is SGHAT and CDR2 is FQNNGV. V lost 1 base to trimming and J lost 3 bases, with 18 bases between them. The CDR3 is 17 residues long. This chain's CDR3 is CASSLVGRASQYTEAFF. CDR3 DNA sequence: TGTGCCAGCAGCTTAGTCGGCAGGGCTAGTCAATACACTGAAGCTTTCTTT.

The gene calls are TRBV7-6 and TRBJ2-1; TRBD1 matches 7 bases. V lost 5 bases to trimming and J lost 3 bases; unmatched junction nucleotides: 7. The CDR3 has 15 residues. The germline CDR1 and CDR2 sequences are SGHVS and FNYEAQ. CDR3 sequence reads: CASSRRTGDYNEQFF. For the CDR3, the DNA is TGTGCCAGCAGCCGTCGGACAGGTGACTACAATGAGCAGTTCTTC.

This rearrangement joins TRBV12-3 or TRBV12-4 to TRBJ2-1; TRBD2 agrees at 15 bases. J lost 10 bases, V lost 6 bases, and 10 bases had no gene match. The CDR3 runs to 16 residues. The CDR3 sequence: CASRPPGLAGGSEQFF. CDR3 DNA sequence: TGTGCCAGCAGACCGCCGGGACTAGCGGGAGGTAGCGAGCAGTTCTTC.

This clonotype was picked up a small number of times. DNA of the CDR3: TGTGCCAGCTCCGCACCTAGCGTTGGCTGGGCCAACGTCCTGACTTTC. This gives the protein CASSAPSVGWANVLTF. The gene calls are TRBV2 and TRBJ2-6; possible D gene TRBD2, 6 bases. This CDR3 comprises 16 residues. The germline V and J ends were trimmed by 8 bases and 5 bases, with 19 bases remaining between them. Germline V gene lookup returns CDR1 SNHLY and CDR2 FYNNEI.

This clonotype was recorded a few times. The V gene is TRBV5-5, the J gene TRBJ1-5; D is perhaps TRBD1 (6 bases). Trimming took 3 bases from V and 2 from J, leaving 15 bases between them. The CDR3 consists of 16 residues. Per germline, CDR1 SGHKS and CDR2 YYEKEE (reference sequence). The CDR3: CASSSVPTGGNQPQHF. The CDR3 DNA follows: TGTGCCAGCAGCTCCGTTCCGACAGGAGGCAATCAGCCCCAGCATTTT.